The clone carrying this T cell receptor beta chain showed up just a few times. Trimming pared 8 bases from V and 0 bases from J, leaving 13 bases between. CDR3 length equals 14 residues. Germline V gene data show CDR1 as MDHEN and CDR2 as SYDVKM. This sample stems from a study of T cells after yellow fever vaccination. One entry per CDR3 protein, called by TCRdb with MiXCR from the 5' RACE reads. The sample shows roughly 310,000 distinct CDR3 sequences, around 4% of them seen only once. This rearrangement joins TRBV28 to TRBJ2-5; D perhaps matches TRBD1 (5 bases). The source of this sequence is a young man who received the YFV17D yellow fever vaccine. The sample in question was PBMCs, obtained on the day of the yellow fever booster vaccination. CDR3 amino acids: CASQDKRYQETQYF. The CDR3 DNA reads as TGTGCCAGCCAGGACAAGAGGTACCAAGAGACCCAGTACTTC. Based on the CDR3 plus reference TRBV28 and TRBJ2-5, the full variable domain is DVKVTQSSRYLVKRTGEKVFLECVQDMDHENMFWYRQDPGLGLRLIYFSYDVKMKEKGDIPEGYSVSREKKERFSLILESASTNQTSMYLCASQDKRYQETQYFGPGTRLLVL.